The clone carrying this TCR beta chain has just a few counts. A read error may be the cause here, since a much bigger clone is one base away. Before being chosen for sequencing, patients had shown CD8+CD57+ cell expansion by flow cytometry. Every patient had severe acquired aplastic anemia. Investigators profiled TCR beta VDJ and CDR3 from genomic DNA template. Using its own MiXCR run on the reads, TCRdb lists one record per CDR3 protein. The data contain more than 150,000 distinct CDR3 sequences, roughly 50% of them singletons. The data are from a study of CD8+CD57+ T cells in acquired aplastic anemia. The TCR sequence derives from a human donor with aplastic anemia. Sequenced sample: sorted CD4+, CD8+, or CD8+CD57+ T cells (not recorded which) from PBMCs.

The CDR3 spells CASSLEGFGGYTF. DNA of the CDR3: TGTGCCAGCAGCTTAGAGGGCTTCGGCGGCTACACCTTC. V is TRBV7-8 and J is TRBJ1-2, with no clear D. This CDR3 comprises 13 residues. Between the trimmed V and J ends, which lost 1 base and 8 bases, there was a span of 11 bases. Germline loops: CDR1 SGHVS, CDR2 FQNEAQ.